This note documents a single TCR beta chain sequence. This CDR3 is 15 amino acids long. V gave up 4 bases and J gave up 0 bases, with 10 bases separating them. Germline V gene data show CDR1 as MDHEN and CDR2 as SYDVKM. The record originates from a study of blood T cells in healthy people across ages. A second PCR of about 7 to 12 cycles used a sample-barcoded 5' primer and a J-beta primer mix. TCRdb passed the 5' RACE reads through MiXCR, listing each CDR3 protein once. In the table there are around 1,000,000 distinct CDR3 sequences, more than 30% of which are singletons. The chain couples TRBV28 to TRBJ1-3; D gene unclear. This clonotype originated in a man between 18 and 29 years old in good health. What was sequenced was blood. The CDR3 region has the DNA TGTGCCAGCAGTTATCAGGAGACCTCTGGAAACACCATATATTTT. Translation: CASSYQETSGNTIYF.